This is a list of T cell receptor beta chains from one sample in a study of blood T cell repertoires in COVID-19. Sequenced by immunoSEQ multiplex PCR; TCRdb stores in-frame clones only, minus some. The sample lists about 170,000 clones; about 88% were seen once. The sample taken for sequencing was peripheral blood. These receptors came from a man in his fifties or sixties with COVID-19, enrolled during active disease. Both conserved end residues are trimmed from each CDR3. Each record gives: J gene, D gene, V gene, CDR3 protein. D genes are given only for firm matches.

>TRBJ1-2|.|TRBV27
ASSPGGQRYGYT
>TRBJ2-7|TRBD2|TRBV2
ASRLAGEQY
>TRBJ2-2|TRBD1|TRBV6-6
ASRSTGDTGELF
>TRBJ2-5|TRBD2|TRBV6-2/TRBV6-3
ASSLQWDYTTRVGETQY
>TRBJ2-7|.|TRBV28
ASSFSPTYEQY
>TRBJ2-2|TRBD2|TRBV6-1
ASSAGGLAGGFRTGELF
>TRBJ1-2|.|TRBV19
ASTAGGGISYGYT
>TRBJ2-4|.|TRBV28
ASSLLSWGRGAKNIQY
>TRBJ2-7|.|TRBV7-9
ASSFPGAALEQY
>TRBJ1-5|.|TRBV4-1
ASSQGSPDMGPQH
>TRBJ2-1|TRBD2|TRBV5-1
ASSLDRLAGGNEQF
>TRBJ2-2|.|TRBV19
ASSRTAGELF
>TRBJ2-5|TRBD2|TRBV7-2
ASSPAREGWETQY
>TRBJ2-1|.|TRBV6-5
ASSYMGPAIEQF
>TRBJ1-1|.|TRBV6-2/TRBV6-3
ASSYSGANTEAF
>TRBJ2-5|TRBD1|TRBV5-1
ASSYQGAGETQY
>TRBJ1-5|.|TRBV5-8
ASSPSGGDHQPQH
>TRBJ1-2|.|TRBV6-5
ASNPGLNYGYT
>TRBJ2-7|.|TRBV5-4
ASSLGTTYEQY
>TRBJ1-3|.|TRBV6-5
AGRGSSGNTIY
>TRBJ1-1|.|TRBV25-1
ASSVRGLNTEAF
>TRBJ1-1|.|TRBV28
ASSYVAVQNTEAF